This T cell receptor (beta chain) was identified in a study of shared clonotypes between healthy human individuals. V lost 2 bases to trimming and J lost 4 bases, with 17 bases between them. This CDR3 comprises 16 residues. CDR1 is KGHSH and CDR2 is LQKENI in the germline V gene. Method: immunoSEQ multiplex PCR; TCRdb's copy keeps in-frame clones and lacks some. Among nearly 1 million clones, about three quarters were seen once, and the ten largest hold over 1.3%. This chain uses TRBV18 with TRBJ1-1; no definite D call. The receptor was derived from a man aged 18 to 35 in good health. Sequencing was carried out using memory CD4+ T cells sorted from blood. Stated subset: CD45RA-negative fraction. CDR3 protein: CASSPNSPAIITEAFF. Here the CDR3 DNA reads TGTGCCAGCTCACCAAACTCTCCAGCCATTATCACTGAAGCTTTCTTT.